This T cell receptor beta chain was captured by sequencing in a study of CD8 T cells in ankylosing spondylitis. Study findings and constraints: Relatively rare in peripheral blood, disease-linked clones were also CD8+. Prior work had noted some motif variants in reactive arthritis blood and synovial fluid. A motif in TCR beta, a set of roughly 8 highly homologous variants, appeared characteristic of ankylosing spondylitis blood.

From germline, CDR1 is DFQATT and CDR2 SNEGSKA (reference sequence). The germline V and J ends were trimmed by 6 bases and 5 bases, with 19 bases remaining between them. The CDR3 length is 14 residues. Construction of TCR beta libraries was performed using quantitative 5'-RACE with molecular barcodes. TCRdb processed the 5' RACE reads anew with MiXCR; each CDR3 protein has one entry. The table shows around 440,000 distinct CDR3 sequences, with roughly 17% occurring only once. This clonotype was observed a handful of times. The antigen is not known. This chain links TRBV20-1 with TRBJ1-1, with D tentatively TRBD1 (5 bases). The TCR originated in a male donor with ankylosing spondylitis. Sequenced input: blood, either unsorted or a sorted T cell fraction (not recorded which). The CDR3 loop is CSAPQAGRRTEAFF. The CDR3 DNA follows: TGCAGTGCGCCGCAGGCAGGGAGAAGAACTGAAGCTTTCTTT.